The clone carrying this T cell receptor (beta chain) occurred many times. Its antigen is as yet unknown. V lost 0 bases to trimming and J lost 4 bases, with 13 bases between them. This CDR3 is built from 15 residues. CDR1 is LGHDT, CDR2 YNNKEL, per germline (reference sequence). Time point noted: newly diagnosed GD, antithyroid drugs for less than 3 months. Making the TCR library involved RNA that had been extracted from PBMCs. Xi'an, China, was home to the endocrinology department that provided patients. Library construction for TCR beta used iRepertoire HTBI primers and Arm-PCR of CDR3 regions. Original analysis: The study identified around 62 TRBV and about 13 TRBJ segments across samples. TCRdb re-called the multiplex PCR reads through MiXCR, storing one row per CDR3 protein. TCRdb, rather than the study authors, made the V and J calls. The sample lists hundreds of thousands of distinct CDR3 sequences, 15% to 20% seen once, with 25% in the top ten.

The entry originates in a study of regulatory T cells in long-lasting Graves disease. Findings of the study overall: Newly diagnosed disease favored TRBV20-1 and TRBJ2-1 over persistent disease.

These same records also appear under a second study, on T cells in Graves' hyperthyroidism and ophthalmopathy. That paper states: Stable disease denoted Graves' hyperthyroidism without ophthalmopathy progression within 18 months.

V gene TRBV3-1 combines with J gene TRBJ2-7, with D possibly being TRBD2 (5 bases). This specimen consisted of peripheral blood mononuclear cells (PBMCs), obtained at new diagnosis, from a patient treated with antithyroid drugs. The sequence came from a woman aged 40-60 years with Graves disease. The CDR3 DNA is TGTGCCAGCAGCCAAGATCTTAGCGCCTCGTACGAGCAGTACTTC. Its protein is CASSQDLSASYEQYF.